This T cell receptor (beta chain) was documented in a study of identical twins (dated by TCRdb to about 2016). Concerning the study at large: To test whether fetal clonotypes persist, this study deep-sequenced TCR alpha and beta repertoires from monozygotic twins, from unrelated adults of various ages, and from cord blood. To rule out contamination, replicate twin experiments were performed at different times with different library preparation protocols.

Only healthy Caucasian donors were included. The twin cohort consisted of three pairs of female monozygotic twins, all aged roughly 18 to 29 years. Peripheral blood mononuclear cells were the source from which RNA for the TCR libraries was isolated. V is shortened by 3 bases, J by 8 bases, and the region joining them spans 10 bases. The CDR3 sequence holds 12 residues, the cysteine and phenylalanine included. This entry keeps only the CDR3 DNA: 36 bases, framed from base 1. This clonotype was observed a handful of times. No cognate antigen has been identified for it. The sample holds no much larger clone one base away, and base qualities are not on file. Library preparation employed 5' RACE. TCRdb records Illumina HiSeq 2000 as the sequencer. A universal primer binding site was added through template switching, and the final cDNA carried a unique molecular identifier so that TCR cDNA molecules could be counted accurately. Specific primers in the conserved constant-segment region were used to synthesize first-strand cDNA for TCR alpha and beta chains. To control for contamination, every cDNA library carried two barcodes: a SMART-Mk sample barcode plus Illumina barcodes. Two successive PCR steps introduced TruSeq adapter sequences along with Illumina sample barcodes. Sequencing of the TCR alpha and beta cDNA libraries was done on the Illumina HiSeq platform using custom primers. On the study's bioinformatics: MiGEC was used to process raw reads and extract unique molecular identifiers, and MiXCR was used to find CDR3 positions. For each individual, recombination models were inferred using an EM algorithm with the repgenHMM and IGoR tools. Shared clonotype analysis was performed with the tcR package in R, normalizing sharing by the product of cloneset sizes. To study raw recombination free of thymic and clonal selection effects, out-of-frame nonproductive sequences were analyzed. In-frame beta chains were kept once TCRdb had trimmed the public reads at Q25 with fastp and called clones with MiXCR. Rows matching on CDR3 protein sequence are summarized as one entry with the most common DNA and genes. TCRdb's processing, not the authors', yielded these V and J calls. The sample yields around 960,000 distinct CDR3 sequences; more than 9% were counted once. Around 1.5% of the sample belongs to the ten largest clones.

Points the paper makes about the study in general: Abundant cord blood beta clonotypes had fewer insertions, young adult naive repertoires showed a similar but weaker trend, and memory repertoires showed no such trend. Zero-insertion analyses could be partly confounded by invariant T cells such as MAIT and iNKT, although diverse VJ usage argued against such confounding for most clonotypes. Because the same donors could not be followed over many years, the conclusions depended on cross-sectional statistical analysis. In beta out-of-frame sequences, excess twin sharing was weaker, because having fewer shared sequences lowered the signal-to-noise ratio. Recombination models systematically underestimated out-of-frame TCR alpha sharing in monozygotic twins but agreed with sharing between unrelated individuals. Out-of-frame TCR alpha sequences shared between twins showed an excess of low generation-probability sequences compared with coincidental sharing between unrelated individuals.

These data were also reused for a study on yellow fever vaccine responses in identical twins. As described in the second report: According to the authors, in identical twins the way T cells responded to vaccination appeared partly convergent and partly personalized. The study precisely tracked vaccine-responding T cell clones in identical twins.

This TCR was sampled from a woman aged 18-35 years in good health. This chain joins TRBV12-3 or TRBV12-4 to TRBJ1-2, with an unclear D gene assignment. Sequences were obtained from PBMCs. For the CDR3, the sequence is CASSFLGGGYTF. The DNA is TGTGCCAGCAGTTTTCTGGGAGGGGGCTACACCTTC.